The TCR beta chain under discussion was sequenced for a study of beta chain features in type 1 diabetes. Study-level results: Patients with Type 1 diabetes showed moderately but significantly shorter TCRB CDR3s in all four CD4+ subsets. In the patient group, naive, central memory and Treg TCRB repertoires seemed more alike than in the healthy donor group.

V lost 0 bases to trimming and J lost 4 bases, with 7 bases between them. CDR3 length: 13 amino acids. The germline V gene encodes CDR1 GTSNPN and CDR2 SVGIG (reference sequence). This clone was observed a handful of times. Its antigen is currently unknown. This sample includes further DNA sequences coding for the same CDR3. Sampling consisted of one heparinised blood draw per donor, averaging roughly 100 mL. CD4+ naive, central memory, regulatory and stem cell-like memory subsets were isolated by sorting on CD45RO/CCR7/CD25/CD127/CD95/CD27. Isolated RNA was reverse transcribed in full, so expressed TCRB transcripts were sequenced. Assay used: immunoSEQ multiplex PCR; TCRdb lists only in-frame clones, some missing. The repertoire holds hundreds of thousands of clones, with approximately 70% as singletons.

The material sequenced was naive CD4+ T cells from blood. The genes are TRBV30 and TRBJ1-3; D remains unclear. The TCR sequence derives from a man aged 25 to 45 in good health. The CDR3 nucleotides read TGTGCCTGGAGTGTAATTGGCGGAAACACCATATATTTT. Its translation: CAWSVIGGNTIYF.